These 6 T cell receptor beta chains were sequenced from one sample in a study of beta chain features in type 1 diabetes. Sequenced material consisted of expressed TCRB transcripts (all of the isolated RNA was reverse transcribed). The protocol was immunoSEQ multiplex PCR, while the TCRdb copy is restricted to in-frame clones and leaves out a portion. The data hold around 160,000 clones, with under 60% observed a single time. The sequencing sample was made of Tregs from blood. The source is a man aged 18-30 years in good health.

The chain employs TRBV7-2 and TRBJ1-2; 8 positions match TRBD1. The ends lost 6 bases at V and 3 bases at J; junction bases unmatched: 12. This CDR3 is built from 16 residues. Germline V gene data show CDR1 as SGHTA and CDR2 as FQGNSA. CDR3 region: CASRPQQGVTHYGYTF. The CDR3 nucleotides read TGTGCCAGCAGGCCACAACAGGGGGTAACTCACTATGGCTACACCTTC.

The CDR3 nucleotides read TGTGCCTGGAGTCCCCCCTCCGACTTTGGTGAAAAACTGTTTTTT. It is translated as CAWSPPSDFGEKLFF. The V gene is TRBV30, the J gene TRBJ1-4, with D unresolved. The CDR3 is made up of 15 amino acids. The V end was cut by 2 bases, the J end by 7 bases, with 17 bases between. Per germline, CDR1 GTSNPN and CDR2 SVGIG (reference sequence).

The chain couples TRBV5-4 to TRBJ2-3; possible D gene TRBD2, 6 bases. V lost 0 bases and J 5 bases, leaving 10 bases between the germline ends. The germline CDR1 and CDR2 sequences are SGHNT and YYREEE (reference sequence). CDR3 length: 14 amino acids. The CDR3 DNA follows: TGTGCCAGCAGCTTGGCCCCGGGGGAAGATACGCAGTATTTT. Amino acids: CASSLAPGEDTQYF.

The V call is TRBV5-1, the J call TRBJ2-7; 10 nucleotides agree with TRBD2. V gave up 4 bases and J gave up 2 bases; unmatched junction bases: 3. The CDR3 loop spans 14 amino acids. Germline assignment: CDR1 SGHRS and CDR2 YFSETQ. This chain's CDR3 is CASSTLAGAYEQYF. The CDR3 DNA follows: TGCGCCAGCAGCACCCTAGCGGGAGCCTACGAGCAGTACTTC.

The chain combines TRBV28 with TRBJ2-7, with a possible D match to TRBD1 (5 bases). Between the trimmed V and J ends, which lost 3 bases and 1 base, there was a span of 16 bases. The CDR3 contains 16 residues. The germline CDR1 and CDR2 sequences are MDHEN and SYDVKM. The CDR3 region has the DNA TGTGCCAGCAGTTTGCCCCTAGGACAAGCTTCCTACGAGCAGTACTTC. Its translation is CASSLPLGQASYEQYF.

This clone occurred a few times. The CDR3 sequence: CASSPLPLSSGELFF. In DNA form, the CDR3 reads TGTGCCAGCAGCCCCCTCCCCCTGTCGAGCGGGGAGCTGTTTTTT. The gene calls are TRBV7-2 and TRBJ2-2; unclear D gene. Germline loops: CDR1 SGHTA, CDR2 FQGNSA. There are 15 residues in the CDR3. V was trimmed by 5 bases and J by 7 bases, leaving 17 bases between them.